This T cell receptor (beta chain) appears in the sequencing data of a study of persistence of HIV-infected CD4 T cells. A word on this clone: Antigen: not known.

V dropped 3 bases and J dropped 5; count of bases not matched to a gene: 10. This CDR3 is built from 15 residues. Germline V gene data show CDR1 as MNHEY and CDR2 as SMNVEV (reference sequence). The immunoSEQ assay was version 4, run in survey mode. The data were produced by immunoSEQ multiplex PCR, yet TCRdb's version contains in-frame clones alone and is incomplete. The sample lists approximately 35,000 clones, approximately 78% occurring once. The stimulus was an HIV-1 Gag 15-mer peptide pool, about 1 ug/peptide/mL. Memory cells lacking CD40L and CD69 with high CD45RO were sorted. Sequenced here: cultured CD4+ T cells from PBMCs, sampled from a patient who received antiretroviral therapy. The source of this sequence is an adult with HIV. The donor label of this sample is uncertain. The chain employs TRBV27 and TRBJ2-7, with TRBD1 identical over 7 bases. The CDR3 spells CASSLGTGAIDEQYF. The CDR3 DNA sequence: TGTGCCAGCAGTTTGGGAACAGGGGCTATCGACGAGCAGTACTTC.